The 27 T cell receptor beta chains in this list originate from one sample, sequenced in a study of T cells in Graves' hyperthyroidism and ophthalmopathy. RNA transcripts served as the template for amplifying TCR beta CDR3 regions. The HTBI primer set drove a first-round RT-PCR of the TCR CDR3. TCRdb analysed the multiplex PCR reads with MiXCR anew, one entry per CDR3 protein. The sample lists approximately 380,000 distinct CDR3 sequences, roughly an eighth occurring once. Material: blood. The receptors shown here come from a man aged 50 to 60 with Graves' ophthalmopathy.

In this sample, this clonotype turned up a few times. V gene TRBV9 combines with J gene TRBJ1-4; TRBD1 aligns across 11 bases. Losses at the gene ends were 3 bases for V and 2 bases for J; bases not matched to a gene: 6. The CDR3 runs 17 residues. CDR1 is SGDLS and CDR2 is YYNGEE in the germline V gene. CDR3 DNA: TGTGCCAGCAGCGAGGGACAGGGGGAAGTTACTAATGAAAAACTGTTTTTT. Its protein is CASSEGQGEVTNEKLFF.

In its sample, this clonotype was seen a few times. V usage is TRBV2 and J usage is TRBJ2-7, with 7 bases lining up with TRBD1. The CDR3 contains 15 residues. Germline V lookup: CDR1 SNHLY, CDR2 FYNNEI. Trimming at V came to 2 bases and at J to 1 base, leaving 5 bases not matched to a gene. The CDR3 loop reads CASSETGVGSYEQYF. DNA for the CDR3: TGTGCCAGCAGTGAAACAGGGGTAGGATCCTACGAGCAGTACTTC.

The sample holds many counts of this clonotype. This chain uses TRBV24-1 with TRBJ1-5; a weak D match, TRBD1 (5 bases). Trimming stripped 3 bases from V and 5 bases from J, with 13 bases between. Germline V CDR1 and CDR2: KGHDR, SFDVKD. CDR3 length: 15 amino acids. DNA of the CDR3: TGTGCCACCAGTGATCCTACAGGTCCCGATCAGCCCCAGCATTTT. Its translation is CATSDPTGPDQPQHF.

This clonotype has at least ten counts. The chain recombines TRBV19 with TRBJ2-1, with TRBD2 identical over 7 bases. Germline V gene lookup returns CDR1 LNHDA and CDR2 SQIVND (reference sequence). The CDR3 extends over 15 amino acids. V was pared by 3 bases and J by 3 bases, with 5 bases of the junction left unmatched. CDR3 amino acids: CASSIRGSLYNEQFF. The CDR3 region has the DNA TGTGCCAGTAGTATTCGCGGGAGTCTCTACAATGAGCAGTTCTTC.

This clonotype occurred a few times. The chain combines TRBV7-3 with TRBJ2-5, with 7 bases aligning to TRBD2. The J call is uncertain, as TRBJ2-1 better fits the DNA end. This CDR3 is 19 amino acids long. The germline gives CDR1 SGHTA, CDR2 FQGTGA. The CDR3 loop is CASSLTIGGRKGKQETQFF. The CDR3 bases are TGTGCCAGCAGCTTAACAATTGGCGGGAGAAAGGGGAAACAAGAGACCCAGTTCTTC.

This clonotype occurred many times. V is TRBV2 and J is TRBJ2-3, with 10 nucleotides matching TRBD2. The trim removed 7 bases at V and 6 bases at J, leaving 7 bases unmatched. This CDR3 is 14 amino acids long. Germline V lookup: CDR1 SNHLY, CDR2 FYNNEI. The CDR3 sequence is CASNLAGVADTQYF. CDR3 coding DNA: TGTGCCAGCAACCTAGCGGGAGTTGCGGATACGCAGTATTTT.

For this clonotype: A much larger clonotype is one base distant, so this may be a read error. This chain connects TRBV29-1 to TRBJ2-3; D gene unclear. CDR1 SQVTM and CDR2 ANQGSEA come from the germline V gene. The CDR3 is 12 amino acids. Trimming pared 1 base from V and 2 bases from J, leaving 4 bases between. The CDR3 DNA follows: TGCAGCGTTGAAGGGGACACAGATACGCAGTATTTT. Protein product: CSVEGDTDTQYF.

This clonotype was recorded a few times. V usage is TRBV25-1 and J usage is TRBJ1-1, with D perhaps TRBD1 (5 bases). The CDR3 consists of 17 residues. CDR1 and CDR2 (germline): MGHDK, SYGVNS. V lost 4 bases, J lost 1 base, and 19 bases lay in between. The CDR3 reads CASSGGYWGERNTEAFF. The DNA of the CDR3 is TGTGCCAGCAGTGGCGGGTATTGGGGCGAGAGGAACACTGAAGCTTTCTTT.

In its sample, this clonotype was seen many times. V usage is TRBV20-1 and J usage is TRBJ1-2; the D is unclear. Germline loops: CDR1 DFQATT, CDR2 SNEGSKA (reference sequence). The CDR3 totals 10 residues. V lost 6 bases, J lost 4 bases, and 6 bases lay in between. CDR3 DNA sequence: TGCAGTGCCGCAGGCTATGGCTACACCTTC. It encodes CSAAGYGYTF.

Many counts were recorded for this clonotype. This chain uses TRBV12-3 or TRBV12-4 with TRBJ1-3; D is undetermined. The CDR3 contains 13 residues. V was cut by 10 bases and J by 0 bases, with 10 bases left in between. The CDR3: CATQQSSGNTIYF. CDR3 bases: TGTGCCACACAACAGAGCTCTGGAAACACCATATATTTT.

This clonotype occurred many times. The genes are TRBV10-3 and TRBJ2-1, with 13 bases that match TRBD2. With V trimmed by 6 bases and J by 9 bases, 8 bases remained unmatched. The germline gives CDR1 ENHRY, CDR2 SYGVKD. The length of the CDR3 is 15 residues. Here the CDR3 reads CAISTTSGRGGEQFF. The CDR3 DNA sequence: TGTGCCATCAGCACCACTAGCGGGAGGGGCGGTGAGCAGTTCTTC.

The chain joins TRBV27 to TRBJ1-3, with D unclear. Trimming removed 2 bases from V and 6 bases from J, with 5 bases in between. There are 12 residues in the CDR3. Germline CDR1 reads MNHEY; CDR2 reads SMNVEV (reference sequence). For the CDR3, the DNA is TGTGCCAGCAGTTTAGAGGAAAACACCATATATTTT. It translates to CASSLEENTIYF.

This clonotype was counted ten times or more. The chain couples TRBV29-1 to TRBJ2-1; D perhaps matches TRBD2 (6 bases). Germline values: CDR1 SQVTM, CDR2 ANQGSEA. Trimming took 2 bases from V and 10 from J, leaving 12 bases between them. This CDR3 has 12 amino acids. CDR3 in amino acids: CSVEIGSGEQFF. Written as DNA, the CDR3 is TGCAGCGTTGAAATCGGGAGCGGCGAGCAGTTCTTC.

The chain recombines TRBV7-9 with TRBJ2-7; TRBD1 aligns across 10 bases. Trimming took 11 bases from V and 5 from J; bases not matched to a gene: 9. The V gene's germline CDR1 is SEHNR and CDR2 FQNEAQ (reference sequence). The CDR3 runs 13 residues. The CDR3 reads CAVTGTGVNEQYF. Here the CDR3 DNA reads TGTGCCGTTACCGGGACAGGGGTCAACGAGCAGTACTTC.

This clonotype was seen at least ten times. The chain uses TRBV20-1 and TRBJ1-6; TRBD1 is a possible D gene (5 bases). With 6 bases removed from V and 6 bases from J, the gap between germline ends came to 15 bases. This CDR3 has 14 amino acids. Per the germline V gene, CDR1 is DFQATT and CDR2 is SNEGSKA (reference sequence). The CDR3 loop reads CSATKSGGNSPLHF. DNA for the CDR3: TGCAGTGCAACCAAATCTGGGGGTAATTCACCCCTCCACTTT.

This clonotype was counted at least ten times. This rearrangement joins TRBV7-9 to TRBJ2-1; 11 bases are shared with TRBD2. The V and J ends lost 2 bases and 2 bases, in that order; junction bases with no gene match: 2. The CDR3 is 16 residues long. CDR1 and CDR2 (germline): SEHNR, FQNEAQ (reference sequence). CDR3 in amino acids: CASSLKTSGAYNEQFF. In nucleotides, the CDR3 is TGTGCCAGCAGCTTAAAGACTAGCGGGGCCTACAATGAGCAGTTCTTC.

This clonotype was seen many times. This chain joins TRBV5-5 and TRBJ2-5; TRBD1 matches at 7 bases. This CDR3 is built from 16 residues. With 0 bases clipped from V and 2 bases from J, the junction kept 7 bases outside the gene matches. Germline V lookup: CDR1 SGHKS, CDR2 YYEKEE (reference sequence). The CDR3 bases are TGTGCCAGCAGCTTGGGTTGGGACAGCGTACAAGAGACCCAGTACTTC. Encoded protein: CASSLGWDSVQETQYF.

A few counts support this clonotype. This sequence joins TRBV20-1 and TRBJ2-2; tentative D call: TRBD2 (6 bases). Between the trimmed V and J ends, which lost 0 bases and 4 bases, there was a span of 12 bases. The CDR3 contains 15 residues. CDR1 is DFQATT and CDR2 is SNEGSKA in the germline V gene (reference sequence). The CDR3 DNA follows: TGCAGTGCTAGAGATCCCGGGAGTCCCACCGGGGAGCTGTTTTTT. It yields the protein CSARDPGSPTGELFF.

This clonotype showed up many times. The chain couples TRBV27 to TRBJ1-1; D is perhaps TRBD1 (6 bases). The length of the CDR3 is 14 residues. Germline CDR1 is MNHEY and CDR2 is SMNVEV (reference sequence). V was clipped by 6 bases and J by 4 bases, with 15 bases between them. The DNA for the CDR3 is TGTGCCAGCAGCGAATTTACAGGGACCACTGAAGCTTTCTTT. As protein: CASSEFTGTTEAFF.

This clonotype showed up many times. The gene calls are TRBV3-1 and TRBJ1-1; D possibly corresponds to TRBD1 (6 bases). Germline V gene data show CDR1 as LGHDT and CDR2 as YNNKEL (reference sequence). The CDR3 spans 16 residues. V was pared by 3 bases and J by 1 base, with 15 bases between. CDR3 residues: CASSHQGGTSNTEAFF. The DNA for the CDR3 is TGTGCCAGCAGCCACCAAGGTGGGACATCGAACACTGAAGCTTTCTTT.

This clonotype was observed many times. The gene calls are TRBV2 and TRBJ2-1, with 15 bases matching TRBD2. J gave up 6 bases and V 5 bases, and 8 bases lay outside the gene matches. The CDR3 sequence is 17 residues long. Germline loops: CDR1 SNHLY, CDR2 FYNNEI. CDR3 in DNA: TGTGCCAGCAGTAAACGGACTAGCGGGAGGGGCGGCAATGAGCAGTTCTTC. Encoded protein: CASSKRTSGRGGNEQFF.

This clonotype was picked up many times. J is TRBJ2-3 and V is TRBV18; 7 bases are shared with TRBD1. CDR1 KGHSH and CDR2 LQKENI come from the germline V gene. The CDR3 runs 15 residues. The V segment lost 1 base and the J segment 1 base; nucleotides outside the gene matches: 2. CDR3 DNA sequence: TGTGCCAGCTCACCACGGCAGGGGGGCACAGATACGCAGTATTTT. Amino acid sequence: CASSPRQGGTDTQYF.

This clonotype has at least ten counts. The J gene is TRBJ2-3, the V gene TRBV28, with TRBD1 matching over 7 bases. The CDR3 is made up of 15 amino acids. Germline V gene data show CDR1 as MDHEN and CDR2 as SYDVKM. J gave up 1 base and V 6 bases, and 7 bases lay outside the gene matches. The CDR3 DNA is TGTGCCAGCAGAGACATCGACAGGGGCACAGATACGCAGTATTTT. Encoded protein: CASRDIDRGTDTQYF.

In its sample, this clonotype was seen many times. The V call is TRBV29-1, the J call TRBJ2-7, with 9 nucleotides matching TRBD2. Trimming removed 4 bases from V and 6 bases from J; junction bases left unmatched: 10. Germline values: CDR1 SQVTM, CDR2 ANQGSEA. This CDR3 spans 14 amino acids. CDR3 coding DNA: TGCAGCGTTGCGGTTGGTAGCGGGGGATCCGAGCAGTACTTC. Protein sequence: CSVAVGSGGSEQYF.

At least ten counts were recorded for this clonotype. The chain combines TRBV11-2 with TRBJ2-7; 11 bases match TRBD2. The CDR3 consists of 15 residues. With 5 bases clipped from V and 1 base from J, the junction kept 4 bases outside the gene matches. Germline V gene lookup returns CDR1 SGHAT and CDR2 FQNNGV. CDR3 protein: CASSLGLAVSYEQYF. In nucleotides, the CDR3 is TGTGCCAGCAGCCTGGGACTAGCGGTATCCTACGAGCAGTACTTC. The entire variable domain, with the rest obtained from reference TRBV11-2 and TRBJ2-7, is as follows: EAGVAQSPRYKIIEKRQSVAFWCNPISGHATLYWYQQILGQGPKLLIQFQNNGVVDDSQLPKDRFSAERLKGVDSTLKIQPAKLEDSAVYLCASSLGLAVSYEQYFGPGTRLTVT.

This clonotype showed up many times. The rearrangement links TRBV15 to TRBJ2-5; a possible D gene is TRBD1 (6 bases). This CDR3 has 17 residues. Trimming took off 0 bases at V and 3 bases at J, with 17 bases between the two ends. Germline loops: CDR1 LNHNV, CDR2 YYDKDF (reference sequence). CDR3 bases: TGTGCCACCAGCAGAGATATTTCAGGGGTGGGAGAAGAGACCCAGTACTTC. Its translation is CATSRDISGVGEETQYF.

The chain uses TRBV30 and TRBJ2-2; 10 bases fit TRBD1. J gave up 4 bases and V 8 bases, and 1 base lay outside the gene matches. The CDR3 is made up of 12 amino acids. Germline loops: CDR1 GTSNPN, CDR2 SVGIG (reference sequence). CDR3 in DNA: TGTGCCGGGACAGGGGTCACCGGGGAGCTGTTTTTT. Residues: CAGTGVTGELFF.